This TCR beta chain comes out of a study of blood T cell repertoires in COVID-19. Overall study context: The analysed material was cDNA or gDNA that came from T cells, B-cell-depleted T cells, or PBMCs.

This clone was seen more than once but under ten times. The germline V gene has CDR1 SGHRS and CDR2 YFSETQ. This CDR3 is 14 amino acids long. Trimming left V 0 bases short and J 5 bases short, with 12 bases between. Repertoires were generated with immunoSEQ multiplex PCR, while TCRdb's copy carries only in-frame clones and drops some. The top ten hold less than 5% of the sample, which has around 92,000 clones, around 74% seen once. The sequenced material came from peripheral blood. The receptor comes from a man between 65 and 80 years old with COVID-19, enrolled during active disease. The V and J genes are TRBV5-1 and TRBJ2-7; D is perhaps TRBD2 (5 bases). The CDR3 here is CASSLGLASDEQYF. The CDR3 nucleotides read TGCGCCAGCAGCTTGGGATTAGCGTCCGACGAGCAGTACTTC.